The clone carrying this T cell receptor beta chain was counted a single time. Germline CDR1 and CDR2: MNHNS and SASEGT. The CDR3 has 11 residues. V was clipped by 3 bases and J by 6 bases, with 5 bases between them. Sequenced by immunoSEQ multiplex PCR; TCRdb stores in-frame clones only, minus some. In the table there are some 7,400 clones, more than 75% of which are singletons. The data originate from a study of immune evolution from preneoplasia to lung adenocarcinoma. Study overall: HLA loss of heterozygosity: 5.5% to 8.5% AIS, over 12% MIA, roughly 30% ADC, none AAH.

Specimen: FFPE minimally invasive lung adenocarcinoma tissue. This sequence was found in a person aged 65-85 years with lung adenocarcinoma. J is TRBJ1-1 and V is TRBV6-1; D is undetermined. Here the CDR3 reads CASSDVSEAFF. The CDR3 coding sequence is TGTGCCAGCAGTGATGTATCTGAAGCTTTCTTT.